Described below is a single T cell receptor beta chain sequence and its context. Antigen unknown. The sample belongs to a study of cytomegalovirus exposure and HLA in healthy donors. Study-wide results and limits: Later work showed greater clonal expansion in HLA-associated TCR beta chains than in equally common others. Despite most TCR sequences being rare, some public TCRs occurred in many donors. According to the study, roughly 160 TCR beta chains were cytomegalovirus-associated.

Use of 60 Vbeta and 13 Jbeta primers characterized the PCR. TCRdb's copy holds only in-frame clones and misses some; the assay was immunoSEQ multiplex PCR. The sample holds 80,000 or so clones, 75% to 85% seen once. CDR1 and CDR2 from the germline V gene are SEHNR and FQNEAQ (reference sequence). V lost 2 bases to trimming and J lost 6 bases; unmatched junction nucleotides: 5. CDR3 size: 14 residues. This TCR was sampled from a middle-aged man in good health and CMV-seropositive. The chain employs TRBV7-9 and TRBJ2-7, with 9 bases identical to TRBD2. Sequencing input: PBMCs. The CDR3 region is CASSLRREGPEQYF. The CDR3 DNA sequence: TGTGCCAGCAGCTTACGGCGGGAGGGCCCCGAGCAGTACTTC. Full variable domain (missing parts from reference TRBV7-9 and TRBJ2-7): DTGVSQNPRHKITKRGQNVTFRCDPISEHNRLYWYRQTLGQGPEFLTYFQNEAQLEKSRLLSDRFSAERPKGSFSTLEIQRTEQGDSAMYLCASSLRREGPEQYFGPGTRLTVT.